Listed below are T cell receptor beta chains from one sample, sequenced in a study of T-cell reconstitution after alpha-beta-depleted transplantation in children. Using its own MiXCR run on the PCR reads, TCRdb lists one record per CDR3 protein. The data contain hundreds of thousands of distinct CDR3 sequences, over 7% of them singletons. The sample here was peripheral blood, taken 360 days after TCRalphabeta/CD19-depleted stem cell transplant. The source is a female patient between 2 and 10 years old who had a stem cell transplant for Fanconi anemia, so the T cells may come from the graft donor. CDR3s include the opening cysteine and the closing phenylalanine or tryptophan. A D gene is named only where the DNA matches it firmly. Clone sizes are given selectively: once, few, many, or a class where the clone is expanded.

>TRBV5-4|.|.|TRBJ2-5
CASSLDGAQETQYF
TGTGCCAGCAGCTTGGACGGGGCCCAGGAGACCCAGTACTTC
>TRBV20-1|.|many|TRBJ1-4
CSAEHRDLGEKLFF
TGCAGTGCCGAACACCGGGACTTGGGTGAAAAACTGTTTTTT
>TRBV20-1|TRBD1|few|TRBJ1-1
CSAQRDRVNTEAFF
TGCAGTGCTCAACGAGACAGGGTGAACACTGAAGCTTTCTTT
>TRBV12-3/TRBV12-4|.|many|TRBJ2-3
CASSLNPGTDTQYF
TGTGCCAGCAGTTTAAACCCGGGCACAGATACGCAGTATTTT
>TRBV2|.|many|TRBJ2-3
CASSESWRTDTQYF
TGTGCCAGCAGTGAAAGTTGGCGCACAGATACGCAGTATTTT
>TRBV12-3/TRBV12-4|.|many|TRBJ2-2
CASSPRGLHTGELFF
TGTGCCAGCAGTCCCCGCGGTCTACACACCGGGGAGCTGTTTTTT
>TRBV7-2|.|.|TRBJ1-3
CASSSHWGDTIYF
TGTGCCAGCAGCTCACATTGGGGGGACACCATATATTTT
>TRBV6-6|TRBD1|.|TRBJ1-2
CASSPTGFHGYTF
TGTGCCAGCAGCCCGACAGGGTTTCATGGCTACACCTTC
>TRBV12-3/TRBV12-4|.|many|TRBJ1-5
CASSFWASTQHF
TGTGCCAGCAGTTTTTGGGCGTCGACCCAGCATTTT
>TRBV5-5|TRBD1|many|TRBJ1-1
CASSQILPGGGAFF
TGTGCCAGCAGCCAGATATTACCAGGGGGAGGAGCTTTCTTT
>TRBV27|.|.|TRBJ1-5
CASSLSFADNQPQHF
TGTGCCAGCAGTTTATCCTTCGCCGACAATCAGCCCCAGCATTTT
>TRBV20-1|TRBD1|many|TRBJ1-1
CSARDRGQGEAFF
TGCAGTGCTAGAGATAGAGGACAGGGGGAAGCTTTCTTT
>TRBV7-9|.|many|TRBJ1-1
CASSLVPTEAFF
TGTGCCAGCAGCTTAGTGCCCACTGAAGCTTTCTTT
>TRBV11-1|.|.|TRBJ2-7
CASSLSAGDTSYEQYF
TGTGCCAGCAGCTTAAGCGCAGGGGACACCTCCTACGAGCAGTACTTC
>TRBV14|TRBD2|.|TRBJ2-1
CASSQIGRTSGLNEQFF
TGTGCCAGCAGCCAAATAGGGAGGACTAGCGGGCTGAATGAGCAGTTCTTC
>TRBV5-6|.|many|TRBJ2-5
CASSLVAGLGETQYF
TGTGCCAGCAGCTTGGTGGCAGGGTTAGGAGAGACCCAGTACTTC
>TRBV24-1|TRBD1|many|TRBJ1-5
CATSDPRAGGRNQPQHF
TGTGCCACCAGTGATCCTCGAGCAGGGGGTCGGAATCAGCCCCAGCATTTT
>TRBV2|.|few|TRBJ2-1
CASSAAAGLRNNEQFF
TGTGCCAGCAGTGCCGCGGCGGGGCTTCGCAATAATGAGCAGTTCTTC
>TRBV10-3|TRBD2|.|TRBJ2-1
CAIRPSGGAYNEQFF
TGTGCCATCAGGCCTAGCGGGGGGGCCTACAATGAGCAGTTCTTC
>TRBV18|.|many|TRBJ2-7
CASSKHKEDEQYF
TGTGCCAGCTCAAAACACAAGGAGGACGAGCAGTACTTC
>TRBV15|TRBD2|many|TRBJ2-4
CATSRDARGGKNIQYF
TGTGCCACCAGCAGAGACGCGCGGGGGGGCAAAAACATTCAGTACTTC
>TRBV18|.|many|TRBJ2-1
CASSPPNSYEQFF
TGTGCCAGCTCACCACCGAACAGCTATGAGCAGTTCTTC
>TRBV7-2|.|few|TRBJ1-2
CASSLAPGNRWGYTF
TGTGCCAGCAGCTTAGCCCCCGGTAACAGGTGGGGCTACACCTTC
>TRBV9|.|many|TRBJ2-1
CASSVGGMLINEQFF
TGTGCCAGCAGCGTAGGAGGGATGCTCATCAATGAGCAGTTCTTC
>TRBV12-3/TRBV12-4|TRBD1|many|TRBJ1-5
CASSPSDRGMQPQHF
TGTGCCAGCAGCCCTTCGGACAGGGGAATGCAGCCCCAGCATTTT
>TRBV30|.|.|TRBJ2-7
CAWRGSSYEQYF
TGTGCCTGGAGGGGGAGCTCCTACGAGCAGTACTTC
>TRBV24-1|TRBD2|many|TRBJ2-3
CATSDRDLTSGKTDTQYF
TGTGCCACCAGTGACCGGGACCTGACTAGCGGGAAGACAGATACGCAGTATTTT
>TRBV2|TRBD1|.|TRBJ2-3
CASSSDRGTDTQYF
TGTGCCAGCAGTTCGGACAGGGGAACAGATACGCAGTATTTT